The rows below give T cell receptor beta chains drawn from one sample of a study of identifying expanded T cells in peripheral blood. Profiling relied on immunoSEQ multiplex PCR, and the TCRdb table lists in-frame clones only, not all of them. Counted here are roughly 56,000 clones, approximately 82% occurring once; the ten biggest clones make up around a sixth. Source material: blood. The receptor set was obtained from a person between 18 and 75 years old in good health. The CDR3 runs from the conserved cysteine through the conserved F or W. Each record gives: J gene, CDR3 length, D gene, clone size, V gene, CDR3 protein. The D gene is left open where the match is weak. The listing skips clone size in some rows; elsewhere it reads once, few, many or a size class.

TRBJ2-1	15	NA	NA	TRBV6-5	CASSPWASWTDEQFF
TRBJ2-7	12	NA	NA	TRBV7-9	CASSPSLGEQYF
TRBJ1-2	13	TRBD1	once	TRBV5-1	CASSKGQGDGYTF
TRBJ1-2	15	TRBD1	few	TRBV15	CATSSGTGGGYGYTF
TRBJ1-4	15	NA	once	TRBV2	CASSVPAATNEKLFF
TRBJ2-1	14	NA	NA	TRBV9	CASSVEGYYNEQFF
TRBJ2-3	13	TRBD1	few	TRBV11-2	CASKRGRTDTQYF
TRBJ1-1	15	NA	NA	TRBV19	CASSPEAGRDTEAFF
TRBJ2-4	16	TRBD1	NA	TRBV5-4	CASSLLGQATKNIQYF
TRBJ1-2	16	NA	NA	TRBV6-1	CASSEGFFQGRNGYTF
TRBJ1-6	14	TRBD1	NA	TRBV10-3	CAISDQQGGSPLHF
TRBJ1-1	16	TRBD1	NA	TRBV5-4	CASSAPWTGTETEAFF
TRBJ2-6	16	NA	once	TRBV2	CASERAADSGANVLTF
TRBJ2-3	14	TRBD2	NA	TRBV29-1	CSGLAGGRTDTQYF
TRBJ2-7	13	NA	NA	TRBV2	CASVRGVSYEQYF
TRBJ1-1	11	NA	once	TRBV5-4	CASSFGTEAFF
TRBJ2-6	16	TRBD1	NA	TRBV28	CASRRDRKAGANVLTF
TRBJ1-1	16	NA	NA	TRBV6-6	CASSFLEDSSGTEAFF
TRBJ1-2	14	NA	NA	TRBV11-3	CASSSRGSNYGYTF
TRBJ1-1	11	NA	NA	TRBV9	CASSVDIEAFF
TRBJ1-2	17	NA	NA	TRBV10-2	CASSEYARPNLSGGYTF
TRBJ2-3	16	NA	NA	TRBV10-2	CASSDIIRGDTDTQYF
TRBJ2-6	13	NA	NA	TRBV29-1	CSAKISGANVLTF
TRBJ1-1	13	TRBD1	few	TRBV2	CASSGQGAGEAFF
TRBJ2-5	13	TRBD1	NA	TRBV30	CAWSGDSQETQYF
TRBJ1-4	14	NA	NA	TRBV5-4	CASSFLGSNEKLFF
TRBJ1-1	13	NA	few	TRBV5-1	CASSLSGDTEAFF
TRBJ2-1	19	NA	NA	TRBV9	CASSSLKGWVGLTSNEQFF
TRBJ1-1	14	TRBD1	NA	TRBV19	CASSIAGGITEAFF
TRBJ2-2	13	NA	medium-sized	TRBV11-1	CASSPGGIGELFF
TRBJ2-4	14	NA	NA	TRBV5-1	CASSEQGAKNIQYF
TRBJ2-7	15	TRBD2	NA	TRBV27	CASSAASGRAYEQYF
TRBJ2-5	21	NA	NA	TRBV7-6	CASSLVQWGFQASPFQETQYF
TRBJ1-1	13	NA	NA	TRBV4-3	CASSLRPASEAFF
TRBJ2-1	13	NA	NA	TRBV11-3	CASSLDWDNEQFF
TRBJ1-2	14	TRBD1	NA	TRBV5-1	CASSSGQGASGYTF
TRBJ2-3	15	NA	NA	TRBV19	CASSIDPPRTDTQYF
TRBJ2-1	16	TRBD2	NA	TRBV2	CASIKTSGGIYNEQFF
TRBJ2-5	15	TRBD2	NA	TRBV6-5	CASSITSGEGETQYF
TRBJ2-1	13	TRBD1	NA	TRBV6-5	CASSKRLDRGQFF
TRBJ1-1	17	TRBD1	once	TRBV7-8	CASSPNLGQGARSEAFF
TRBJ2-1	15	TRBD2	NA	TRBV11-3	CASSPLRTSSHEQFF
TRBJ2-2	13	NA	NA	TRBV14	CASSLQNTGELFF
TRBJ2-3	16	TRBD2	NA	TRBV7-9	CASSSLAGAGTDTQYF
TRBJ2-1	16	TRBD2	NA	TRBV7-6	CASSLISGSGYNEQFF
TRBJ2-5	14	NA	NA	TRBV29-1	CSVVLGQLEETQYF
TRBJ2-2	17	TRBD2	NA	TRBV7-2	CASSHGGLAGSTGELFF
TRBJ1-5	12	NA	NA	TRBV5-8	CASSFLQGPQHF
TRBJ1-1	13	NA	few	TRBV5-1	CASSSVTNTEAFF
TRBJ2-7	14	TRBD1	NA	TRBV2	CASRLTGSSYEQYF
TRBJ1-3	14	NA	NA	TRBV6-1	CASSAAGGADTIYF
TRBJ1-2	15	TRBD1	NA	TRBV5-1	CASSLVGQGSHGYTF
TRBJ1-1	16	NA	NA	TRBV5-1	CASSLASMGRHTEAFF
TRBJ1-3	16	NA	NA	TRBV6-6	CASTFDGSNSGNTIYF
TRBJ2-7	12	NA	NA	TRBV11-2	CASSHRSYEQYF